This entry describes one T cell receptor (beta chain). This clone was observed once. This clone's antigen is unknown. Base qualities were left out, and no much larger clone turns up one base away. The CDR3 numbers 14 residues from cysteine through phenylalanine. Only CDR3 DNA is held: 42 bases, read in frame from base 1. V and J are trimmed by 5 bases and 1 base, and the gene matches miss 1 base of the junction. The germline V gene (reference sequence) provides CDR1 LNHDA and CDR2 SQIVND. Collaborating institutions collected whole blood in K2EDTA tubes following their own protocols. For TCRbeta analysis, collaborators shipped samples in one of three forms: frozen whole blood, isolated PBMCs, or DNA extracted from either of those sample types. The source of the sample is a study of blood T cell repertoires in COVID-19 (dated by TCRdb to about 2020). In terms of the full investigation: Samples from collaborators originated in the United States, Italy and Spain and spanned both the acute and convalescent phases of COVID-19. The material from the prospective study consisted of cDNA or gDNA derived from T cells, B-cell-depleted T cells, or PBMCs. A de-identified subject ID, COVID-19 status, age in years and sex were almost always included in the sample metadata. Where available, HLA class I and class II types were obtained from metadata supplied by the sample provider rather than from assay-based typing. A freely available public database, intended as a resource for researchers studying the immune response to SARS-CoV-2, is where the repertoires were released. The samples were drawn from two sources: the first 160 participants of the ongoing ImmuneRACE study, and 1,200 or so subjects contributed by 6 global collaborators. The dataset comprised deeply sampled blood TCRbeta repertoires from subjects exposed to, actively infected with, or recovered from COVID-19. The paper as a whole reports these results and caveats: The quantity of clinical and demographic metadata differed by source and by participant and was supplied without curation.

TCRbeta CDR3 regions were amplified from genomic DNA using the immunoSEQ Assay, a bias-controlled multiplex PCR. The original methods were these. Nucleated cell counts per sample were estimated from amplification of reference gene primers within the assay. To quantify the absolute abundance of each unique TCRbeta CDR3 rearrangement, sequence reads were collapsed and filtered. For each sample, productive Simpson clonality was calculated by taking the square root of Simpson's diversity index across productive rearrangements. The immuneACCESS repertoire file appears here via TCRdb, limited to in-frame rearrangements. These files lack a portion of the clones; in checked studies, under half of the deficit traces to unresolved V genes, and the cause of the others is not known. V and J calls and clone size are given by that table; D and trimming were obtained from the DNA. For this sample there are roughly 330,000 clones; 85% to 90% appear just once. Clones ranked in the top ten supply approximately 4% of the sample.

This receptor was obtained from a woman aged 45 to 65 with active or convalescent COVID-19. The sequence joins TRBV19 to TRBJ1-1; a stretch of 10 junction bases matches TRBD1. What was sequenced was peripheral blood. The CDR3 in this case is CASSRQGANTEAFF. The DNA is TGTGCCAGTAGTCGACAGGGGGCGAACACTGAAGCTTTCTTT.